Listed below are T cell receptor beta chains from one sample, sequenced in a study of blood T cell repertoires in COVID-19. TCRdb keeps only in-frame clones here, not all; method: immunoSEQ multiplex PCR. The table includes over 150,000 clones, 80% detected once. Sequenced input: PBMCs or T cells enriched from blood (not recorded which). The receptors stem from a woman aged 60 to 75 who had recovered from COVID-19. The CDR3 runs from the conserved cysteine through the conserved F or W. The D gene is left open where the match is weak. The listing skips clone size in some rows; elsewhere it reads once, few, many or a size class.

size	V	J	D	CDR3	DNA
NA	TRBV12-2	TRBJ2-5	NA	CASRLRIFGQGTGETQYF	NA
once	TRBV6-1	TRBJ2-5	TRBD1	CASSDRDRGQETQYF	TGTGCCAGCAGTGATAGGGACAGGGGACAAGAGACCCAGTACTTC
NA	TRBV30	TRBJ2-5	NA	CAWSHGGGETQYF	TGTGCCTGGAGTCACGGCGGTGGGGAGACCCAGTACTTC
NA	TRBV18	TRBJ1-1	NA	CASSPERNTNTEAFF	TGTGCCAGCTCACCTGAGCGCAACACGAACACTGAAGCTTTCTTT
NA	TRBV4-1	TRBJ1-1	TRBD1	CASSQGMDRVFEAFF	TGCGCCAGCAGCCAAGGTATGGACAGGGTTTTTGAAGCTTTCTTT
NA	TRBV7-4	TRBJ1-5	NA	CASRIRSRERDQPQHF	TGTGCCAGCAGAATAAGATCTAGGGAGCGGGATCAGCCCCAGCATTTT
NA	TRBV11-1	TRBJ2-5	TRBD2	CASSQTLAGAWETQYF	TGTGCCAGCAGCCAAACACTAGCGGGGGCTTGGGAGACCCAGTACTTC
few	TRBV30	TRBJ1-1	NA	CAWSVGQNTEAFF	TGTGCCTGGAGTGTCGGACAGAACACTGAAGCTTTCTTT
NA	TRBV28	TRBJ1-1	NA	CASRERETEAFF	TGTGCCAGCAGAGAACGGGAGACTGAAGCTTTCTTT
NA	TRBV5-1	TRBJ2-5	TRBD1	CASSLAQGVGETQYF	TGCGCCAGCAGCTTGGCGCAGGGGGTTGGTGAGACCCAGTACTTC
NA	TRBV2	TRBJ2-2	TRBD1	CASSRDRDTGELFF	TGTGCCAGCAGTAGGGACAGGGACACCGGGGAGCTGTTTTTT
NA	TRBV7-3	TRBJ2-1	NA	CASSLGQGSYNEQFF	TGTGCCAGCAGCTTAGGGCAGGGTTCCTACAATGAGCAGTTCTTC
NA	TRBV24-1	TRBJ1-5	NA	CATSVGGNQPQHF	TGTGCCACCAGTGTAGGGGGCAATCAGCCCCAGCATTTT
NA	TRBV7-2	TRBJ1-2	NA	CASSFGGGIDYTF	TGTGCCAGCAGCTTCGGGGGAGGAATTGACTACACCTTC
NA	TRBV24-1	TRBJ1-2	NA	CATSASSNYGYTF	TGTGCCACCAGTGCGAGTTCTAACTATGGCTACACCTTC
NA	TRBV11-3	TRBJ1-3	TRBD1	CARDRGPGGNTIYF	TGTGCCAGAGACAGGGGGCCGGGCGGAAACACCATATATTTT
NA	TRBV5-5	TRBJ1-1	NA	CASSPRQNTEAFF	TGTGCCAGCAGCCCACGACAGAACACTGAAGCTTTCTTT
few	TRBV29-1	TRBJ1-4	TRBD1	CSVQGASTGEKLFF	TGCAGCGTACAGGGGGCCTCTACCGGGGAAAAACTGTTTTTT
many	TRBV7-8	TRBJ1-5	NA	CASSLIPGFSNQPQHF	TGTGCCAGCAGCTTAATCCCAGGGTTTAGCAATCAGCCCCAGCATTTT
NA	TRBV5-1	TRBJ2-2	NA	CASSLETASNTGELFF	TGCGCCAGCAGCTTGGAGACAGCTTCGAACACCGGGGAGCTGTTTTTT
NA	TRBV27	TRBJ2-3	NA	CASKTAGASFDTQYF	TGTGCCAGCAAAACGGCGGGGGCCTCTTTTGATACGCAGTATTTT
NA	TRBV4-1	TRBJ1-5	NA	CASSQESGNQPQHF	TGCGCCAGCAGCCAAGAGTCGGGGAATCAGCCCCAGCATTTT
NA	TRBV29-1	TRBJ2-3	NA	CSVVARTDTQYF	TGCAGCGTTGTAGCGCGCACAGATACGCAGTATTTT
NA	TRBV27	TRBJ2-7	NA	CASSLNPTRYEQYF	TGTGCCAGCAGTTTAAATCCTACCCGCTACGAGCAGTACTTC
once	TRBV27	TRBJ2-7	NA	CASSSRRQGRYEQYF	TGTGCCAGCAGTTCACGTCGACAAGGGAGGTACGAGCAGTACTTC
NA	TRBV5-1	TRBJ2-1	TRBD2	CASSLTSGNNEQFF	TGCGCCAGCAGCTTGACTAGCGGGAACAATGAGCAGTTCTTC
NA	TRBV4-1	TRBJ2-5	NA	CASSHGWGEETQYF	TGCGCCAGCAGCCATGGGTGGGGGGAAGAGACCCAGTACTTC
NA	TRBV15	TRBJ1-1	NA	CATSEFRNTEAFF	TGTGCCACCAGCGAGTTCCGGAACACTGAAGCTTTCTTT
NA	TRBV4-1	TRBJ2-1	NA	CASSQVGVEQFF	TGCGCCAGCAGCCAAGTAGGGGTTGAGCAGTTCTTC
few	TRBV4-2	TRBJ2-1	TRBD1	CASSRQGRDEQFF	TGTGCCAGCAGCCGACAGGGTCGGGATGAGCAGTTCTTC
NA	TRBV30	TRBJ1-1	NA	CAWSVMARKGPEAFF	TGTGCCTGGAGTGTTATGGCCAGGAAGGGGCCCGAAGCTTTCTTT
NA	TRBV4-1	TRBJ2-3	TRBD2	CASSQLAGGEDTQYF	TGCGCCAGCAGCCAACTAGCGGGGGGGGAAGATACGCAGTATTTT